Following are 2 T cell receptor beta chains from one sample sequenced in a study of identical twins. From the 5' RACE reads, TCRdb called clonotypes with MiXCR, one entry per CDR3 protein. The sample records fewer than 250,000 distinct CDR3 sequences, more than 6.5% being singletons. In addition, the sample was reused for a study of yellow fever vaccine responses in identical twins.

Material: memory (CD45RO+) T cells sorted from blood. The receptors shown here come from a woman between 18 and 29 years old in good health.

This chain joins TRBV2 and TRBJ1-6; maybe TRBD1 (6 bases). Between the trimmed V and J ends, which lost 7 bases and 6 bases, there was a span of 13 bases. Germline V lookup: CDR1 SNHLY, CDR2 FYNNEI. This CDR3 comprises 14 residues. The CDR3 bases are TGTGCCAGCACCGGAGGACAGACTAATTCACCCCTCCACTTT. Its protein product is CASTGGQTNSPLHF.

The chain recombines TRBV6-1 with TRBJ2-7, with a tentative D call TRBD1 (6 bases). CDR1 and CDR2 from the germline V gene are MNHNS and SASEGT. V gave up 4 bases and J gave up 3 bases, with 10 bases separating them. The CDR3 contains 13 residues. The CDR3 here is CASSAGQSYEQYF. The CDR3 DNA reads TGTGCCAGCAGTGCCGGACAGAGCTACGAGCAGTACTTC.